This T cell receptor (beta chain) originates from a study of T cell repertoires in cytomegalovirus infection. Study information: Peptides in the study included HLA-C-restricted and HLA-B-restricted CMV epitopes.

Findings of the study overall: Totalled public TCR beta family frequency picked out people who carried CMV plus the relevant HLA. CMV-specific TCR beta clonotypes restricted by HLA-C were the ones dominating the ex vivo response.

One entry per CDR3 protein results from TCRdb running MiXCR on the reads. In the table there are approximately 1,000,000 distinct CDR3 sequences, around a third of which are singletons. The length of the CDR3 is 14 residues. V trimming: 5 bases; J trimming: 2 bases; junction bases outside the gene matches: 5. Germline CDR1 SGHTA, CDR2 FQGNSA. About this clonotype itself: Its antigen remains unidentified.

Sequences were derived from cultured CD8+ T cells from PBMCs, sampled from culture after CMV antigen stimulation. This receptor was identified in a human donor in good health (CMV status not recorded). Some clones in this sample may be carry-over from other donors' samples. This chain joins TRBV7-2 and TRBJ2-7; 8 nucleotides align to TRBD2. The CDR3 nucleotides are TGTGCCAGCAGCGTAACTAGCGGTCCCTACGAGCAGTACTTC. Its protein product is CASSVTSGPYEQYF.